These T cell receptor beta chains were read from a single sample in a study of blood T cell repertoires in COVID-19. Using immunoSEQ multiplex PCR, the repertoire was profiled, and TCRdb retains in-frame clones only, with some absent. The table includes about 280,000 clones, 88% detected once. Sequencing used peripheral blood. These receptors all stem from a man in his late teens or twenties with active or convalescent COVID-19. The CDR3 runs from the conserved cysteine through the conserved F or W. A D gene is named only where the DNA matches it firmly. Where a row states a size, it is once, few, many or the class of an expanded clone; other rows omit it.

abundance: NA; len: 15; j_gene: TRBJ1-1; v_gene: TRBV7-8; d_gene: NA; CDR3aa: CASSPYQSPVSEAFF; CDR3nt: TGTGCCAGCAGCCCATACCAAAGTCCAGTGTCAGAAGCTTTCTTT
abundance: NA; len: 15; j_gene: TRBJ2-7; v_gene: TRBV4-2; d_gene: NA; CDR3aa: CASSQAEGGNYEQYF; CDR3nt: TGTGCCAGCAGCCAAGCCGAGGGGGGGAACTACGAGCAGTACTTC
abundance: NA; len: 14; j_gene: TRBJ1-2; v_gene: TRBV19; d_gene: NA; CDR3aa: CASSIQGRNYGYTF; CDR3nt: TGTGCCAGTAGTATTCAGGGGAGAAACTATGGCTACACCTTC
abundance: many; len: 19; j_gene: TRBJ2-3; v_gene: TRBV3-1/TRBV3-2; d_gene: TRBD2; CDR3aa: CASSQDPVIAGERTDTQYF; CDR3nt: TGTGCCAGCAGCCAAGATCCCGTGATAGCGGGGGAGAGGACAGATACGCAGTATTTT
abundance: NA; len: 12; j_gene: TRBJ2-5; v_gene: TRBV7-7; d_gene: NA; CDR3aa: CASSKGEETQYF; CDR3nt: TGTGCCAGCAGCAAGGGGGAGGAGACCCAGTACTTC
abundance: NA; len: 15; j_gene: TRBJ2-7; v_gene: TRBV6-5; d_gene: TRBD1; CDR3aa: CASAEPGQGSYEQYF; CDR3nt: TGTGCCAGCGCTGAACCGGGACAGGGCTCCTACGAGCAGTACTTC
abundance: NA; len: 14; j_gene: TRBJ1-4; v_gene: TRBV6-1; d_gene: NA; CDR3aa: CASSEGGGNEKLFF; CDR3nt: TGTGCCAGCAGTGAAGGCGGTGGGAATGAAAAACTGTTTTTT
abundance: NA; len: 15; j_gene: TRBJ1-4; v_gene: TRBV27; d_gene: NA; CDR3aa: CASSLSRGSNEKLFF; CDR3nt: TGTGCCAGCAGTTTATCCCGGGGGTCTAATGAAAAACTGTTTTTT
abundance: NA; len: 15; j_gene: TRBJ1-3; v_gene: TRBV7-8; d_gene: TRBD1; CDR3aa: CASSPGTGGGNTIYF; CDR3nt: TGTGCCAGCAGCCCCGGGACAGGGGGTGGAAACACCATATATTTT
abundance: NA; len: 15; j_gene: TRBJ1-4; v_gene: TRBV7-2; d_gene: TRBD1; CDR3aa: CASSRTGGGGEKLFF; CDR3nt: TGTGCCAGCAGCAGAACAGGGGGCGGTGGTGAAAAACTGTTTTTT
abundance: NA; len: 17; j_gene: TRBJ1-1; v_gene: TRBV7-8; d_gene: NA; CDR3aa: CASSPRMDITMNTEAFF; CDR3nt: TGTGCCAGCAGCCCTCGAATGGACATTACCATGAACACTGAAGCTTTCTTT
abundance: NA; len: 14; j_gene: TRBJ2-2; v_gene: TRBV6-1; d_gene: NA; CDR3aa: CASSDGRQSGELFF; CDR3nt: TGTGCCAGCAGTGACGGACGACAGAGTGGGGAGCTGTTTTTT
abundance: NA; len: 15; j_gene: TRBJ2-5; v_gene: TRBV7-6; d_gene: TRBD1; CDR3aa: CASNPLGGSQETQYF; CDR3nt: TGTGCCAGCAACCCCCTAGGGGGCAGCCAAGAGACCCAGTACTTC
abundance: NA; len: 14; j_gene: TRBJ1-2; v_gene: TRBV19; d_gene: TRBD1; CDR3aa: CASSWAGGNYGYTF; CDR3nt: TGTGCCAGTAGTTGGGCAGGGGGTAACTATGGCTACACCTTC
abundance: NA; len: 13; j_gene: TRBJ1-2; v_gene: TRBV27; d_gene: NA; CDR3aa: CASSFGAYYGYTF; CDR3nt: TGTGCCAGCAGTTTTGGGGCCTACTATGGCTACACCTTC
abundance: NA; len: 14; j_gene: TRBJ1-1; v_gene: TRBV13; d_gene: NA; CDR3aa: CASSLGSRHTEAFF; CDR3nt: TGTGCCAGCAGCTTGGGCAGTCGACACACTGAAGCTTTCTTT
abundance: NA; len: 13; j_gene: TRBJ1-2; v_gene: TRBV12-3/TRBV12-4; d_gene: NA; CDR3aa: CASSPTTGRGYTF; CDR3nt: TGTGCCAGCAGTCCTACAACAGGGCGGGGCTACACCTTC
abundance: NA; len: 16; j_gene: TRBJ1-4; v_gene: TRBV7-9; d_gene: TRBD1; CDR3aa: CASSPPRDRRGEKLFF; CDR3nt: TGTGCCAGCAGCCCGCCCCGGGACAGGCGGGGTGAAAAACTGTTTTTT
abundance: NA; len: 17; j_gene: TRBJ2-4; v_gene: TRBV19; d_gene: NA; CDR3aa: CASSIGQTRLAKNIQYF; CDR3nt: TGTGCCAGTAGTATAGGACAGACCCGATTAGCCAAAAACATTCAGTACTTC
abundance: NA; len: 12; j_gene: TRBJ2-3; v_gene: TRBV2; d_gene: NA; CDR3aa: CASRAGSGTQYF; CDR3nt: TGTGCCAGCCGAGCAGGCTCAGGTACGCAGTATTTT
abundance: NA; len: 18; j_gene: TRBJ2-3; v_gene: TRBV4-2; d_gene: TRBD2; CDR3aa: CARSQYSGGGIDTDTQYF; CDR3nt: TGTGCCCGCAGCCAATATAGCGGGGGGGGGATCGACACAGATACGCAGTATTTT
abundance: NA; len: 18; j_gene: TRBJ1-2; v_gene: TRBV28; d_gene: TRBD1; CDR3aa: CASRETGQGDPLNYGYTF; CDR3nt: TGTGCCAGCAGGGAGACGGGACAGGGGGATCCTCTTAACTATGGCTACACCTTC
abundance: NA; len: 13; j_gene: TRBJ2-2; v_gene: TRBV18; d_gene: TRBD1; CDR3aa: CASSTGHTGELFF; CDR3nt: TGTGCCAGCTCGACAGGGCACACCGGGGAGCTGTTTTTT
abundance: once; len: 14; j_gene: TRBJ1-2; v_gene: TRBV5-1; d_gene: NA; CDR3aa: CASSLAGVHYGYTF; CDR3nt: TGCGCCAGCAGCTTGGCGGGGGTGCACTATGGCTACACCTTC
abundance: NA; len: 15; j_gene: TRBJ1-1; v_gene: TRBV12-5; d_gene: NA; CDR3aa: CASGLVTGKNTEAFF; CDR3nt: TGTGCTAGTGGTTTGGTTACAGGCAAGAACACTGAAGCTTTCTTT
abundance: NA; len: 15; j_gene: TRBJ2-3; v_gene: TRBV12-5; d_gene: NA; CDR3aa: CASGFSGLSTDTQYF; CDR3nt: TGTGCTAGTGGTTTCTCCGGACTGAGCACAGATACGCAGTATTTT
abundance: NA; len: 14; j_gene: TRBJ2-3; v_gene: TRBV11-2; d_gene: NA; CDR3aa: CASSPPSGRDTQYF; CDR3nt: TGTGCCAGCAGCCCCCCTAGTGGTCGGGATACGCAGTATTTT
abundance: NA; len: 14; j_gene: TRBJ2-1; v_gene: TRBV27; d_gene: TRBD1; CDR3aa: CASKGAGSYNEQFF; CDR3nt: TGTGCCAGCAAGGGGGCGGGTTCCTACAATGAGCAGTTCTTC
abundance: NA; len: 15; j_gene: TRBJ1-1; v_gene: TRBV7-8; d_gene: NA; CDR3aa: CASSPRLGAGVEAFF; CDR3nt: TGTGCCAGCAGCCCCCGGTTGGGCGCCGGGGTTGAAGCTTTCTTT
abundance: NA; len: 16; j_gene: TRBJ2-3; v_gene: TRBV29-1; d_gene: NA; CDR3aa: CSVAPLGLTGPDTQYF; CDR3nt: TGCAGCGTTGCACCGCTGGGACTTACCGGGCCAGATACGCAGTATTTT
abundance: NA; len: 15; j_gene: TRBJ1-1; v_gene: TRBV7-8; d_gene: TRBD1; CDR3aa: CASSLVAGGVTEAFF; CDR3nt: TGTGCCAGCAGCTTAGTTGCAGGGGGTGTCACTGAAGCTTTCTTT
abundance: NA; len: 15; j_gene: TRBJ2-3; v_gene: TRBV4-3; d_gene: NA; CDR3aa: CASSQGGASTDTQYF; CDR3nt: TGCGCCAGCAGCCAAGGCGGGGCGTCCACAGATACGCAGTATTTT